Listed here is a single T cell receptor beta chain. Seattle-derived patients entered the study during active infection and were followed longitudinally. Assay used: immunoSEQ multiplex PCR; TCRdb lists only in-frame clones, some missing. The repertoire holds nearly 250,000 clones, with more than 75% as singletons. This sample was taken from a study of blood T cell repertoires in COVID-19. This sequence originates from an elderly woman with COVID-19, enrolled during active disease. The sample taken for sequencing was peripheral blood.

This CDR3 is CASTNPGTKVQPQHF. The CDR3 coding sequence is TGTGCCAGTACTAACCCAGGGACAAAGGTGCAGCCCCAGCATTTT. The chain carries TRBV19 and TRBJ1-5; perhaps TRBD1 as D (6 bases). This CDR3 comprises 15 residues. The germline V gene has CDR1 LNHDA and CDR2 SQIVND (reference sequence). With 7 bases removed from V and 7 bases from J, the gap between germline ends came to 20 bases.